Listed below are T cell receptor beta chains from one sample, sequenced in a study of T cells in narcolepsy. Using immunoSEQ multiplex PCR, the repertoire was profiled, and TCRdb retains in-frame clones only, with some absent. The profile covers 13,000 or so clones, with about 88% appearing a single time and under 2% taken by the ten largest. Sequencing was carried out using CD45RA- memory CD4+ T cells from PBMCs. The receptors come from a human donor with narcolepsy. Each CDR3 is given with its conserved first and last residue. D genes are given only for firm matches. Expanded clones get a size class; other rows say once, few or many, or leave the size out.

>TRBV5-1|NA|TRBJ1-2|TRBD1
CASREGTAIYGYTF
TGCGCCAGCCGCGAAGGGACAGCAATCTATGGCTACACCTTC
>TRBV6-5|NA|TRBJ1-5|NA
CASSERTQNQPQHF
TGTGCCAGCAGTGAAAGGACTCAAAATCAGCCCCAGCATTTT
>TRBV7-9|NA|TRBJ1-2|NA
CASSLEQLTSGYTF
TGTGCCAGCAGCTTAGAACAGCTCACCAGTGGCTACACCTTC
>TRBV6-6|NA|TRBJ1-1|NA
CASSYSGQPNTEAFF
TGTGCCAGCAGTTACTCCGGACAACCTAACACTGAAGCTTTCTTT
>TRBV19|medium-sized|TRBJ1-2|TRBD1
CASSPGQPKGYTF
TGTGCCAGTAGTCCGGGACAGCCTAAAGGCTACACCTTC
>TRBV5-1|NA|TRBJ2-1|NA
CASSTRLPSQTHYNEQFF
TGCGCCAGCAGCACCCGACTTCCTAGCCAGACACACTACAATGAGCAGTTCTTC
>TRBV19|NA|TRBJ2-7|TRBD2
CASKASGRRSEQYF
TGTGCCAGTAAGGCTAGCGGGAGACGTTCCGAGCAGTACTTC
>TRBV28|few|TRBJ1-3|NA
CASRKQGAGNTIYF
TGTGCCAGCAGAAAACAGGGTGCTGGAAACACCATATATTTT
>TRBV5-1|NA|TRBJ1-5|TRBD1
CASSLEGTGGEPYSNQPQHF
TGCGCCAGCAGCTTGGAGGGAACAGGGGGTGAACCCTATAGCAATCAGCCCCAGCATTTT
>TRBV19|NA|TRBJ2-7|NA
CASSGISYEQYF
TGTGCCAGTAGCGGGATCTCCTACGAGCAGTACTTC
>TRBV19|NA|TRBJ2-3|NA
CASSFQGQVDTQYF
TGTGCCAGTAGTTTTCAGGGGCAGGTAGATACGCAGTATTTT
>TRBV27|NA|TRBJ1-2|NA
CASSPAGGPYGYTF
TGTGCCAGCAGTCCTGCCGGGGGGCCCTATGGCTACACCTTC
>TRBV6-5|NA|TRBJ2-7|NA
CANGQISYEQYF
TGTGCCAACGGACAGATCTCCTACGAGCAGTACTTC
>TRBV9|NA|TRBJ2-5|NA
CASSVQAGFQETQYF
TGTGCCAGCAGCGTCCAGGCCGGCTTCCAAGAGACCCAGTACTTC
>TRBV5-1|NA|TRBJ2-5|NA
CASSLARTTRQETQYF
TGCGCCAGCAGCTTGGCCAGGACAACGCGTCAAGAGACCCAGTACTTC
>TRBV28|NA|TRBJ2-5|TRBD2
CASSRGDLGPQYF
TGTGCCAGCAGCCGGGGGGACCTAGGGCCCCAGTACTTC
>TRBV6-1|NA|TRBJ2-7|TRBD2
CASDAGATEQYF
TGTGCCAGCGATGCGGGAGCCACCGAGCAGTACTTC
>TRBV5-1|NA|TRBJ2-7|NA
CASSLDASSYEQYF
TGCGCCAGCAGCTTGGATGCCAGCTCCTACGAGCAGTACTTC
>TRBV18|NA|TRBJ2-1|NA
CASSPLATNEQFF
TGTGCCAGCTCACCACTAGCGACCAATGAGCAGTTCTTC
>TRBV19|NA|TRBJ1-2|TRBD1
CASSGTGPQNGYTF
TGTGCCAGTAGTGGGACAGGGCCTCAAAATGGCTACACCTTC
>TRBV6-5|NA|TRBJ1-2|TRBD1
CASRQDRAHGYGYTF
TGTGCCAGCAGGCAAGACAGGGCCCATGGCTATGGCTACACCTTC
>TRBV7-7|NA|TRBJ2-7|NA
CASSLALEAEQYF
TGTGCCAGCAGCTTAGCGCTAGAGGCCGAGCAGTACTTC
>TRBV5-4|NA|TRBJ2-2|TRBD2
CASSWGLAAIGTGELFF
TGTGCCAGCAGCTGGGGACTAGCGGCAATTGGGACCGGGGAGCTGTTTTTT
>TRBV18|NA|TRBJ2-7|NA
CASSSDSTPYEQYF
TGTGCCAGCTCCTCGGACAGTACGCCCTACGAGCAGTACTTC
>TRBV7-9|NA|TRBJ1-4|NA
CASRPNGLLRGEEKLFF
TGTGCCAGCAGACCAAACGGGCTCCTCAGGGGAGAAGAAAAACTGTTTTTT